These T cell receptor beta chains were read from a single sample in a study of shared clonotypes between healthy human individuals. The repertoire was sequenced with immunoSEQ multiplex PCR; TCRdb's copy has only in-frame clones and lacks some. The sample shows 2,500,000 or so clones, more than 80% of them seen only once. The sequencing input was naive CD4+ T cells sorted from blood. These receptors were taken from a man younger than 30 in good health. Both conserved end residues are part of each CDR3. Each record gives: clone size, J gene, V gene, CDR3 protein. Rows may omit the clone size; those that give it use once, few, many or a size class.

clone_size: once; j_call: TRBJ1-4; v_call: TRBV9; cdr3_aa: CASSAQGSVNEKLFF
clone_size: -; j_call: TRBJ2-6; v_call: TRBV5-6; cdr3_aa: CASSADRTTGANVLTF
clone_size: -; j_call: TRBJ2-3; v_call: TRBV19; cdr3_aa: CASSHMPGTTTDTQYF
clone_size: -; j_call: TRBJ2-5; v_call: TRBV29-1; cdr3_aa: CSGIAREQETQYF
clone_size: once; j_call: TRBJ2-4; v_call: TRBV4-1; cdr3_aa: CASSQPSSGRAKNIQYF
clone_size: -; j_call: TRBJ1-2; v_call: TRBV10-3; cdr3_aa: CAISESGRASGYTF
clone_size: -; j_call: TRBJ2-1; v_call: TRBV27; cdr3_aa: CASRTGTSYNEQFF
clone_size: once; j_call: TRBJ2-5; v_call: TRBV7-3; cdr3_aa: CASSLTPQGQETQYF
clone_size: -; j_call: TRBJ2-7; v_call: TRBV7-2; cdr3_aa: CASSFISYEQYF
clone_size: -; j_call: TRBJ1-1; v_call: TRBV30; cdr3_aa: CAWSAQTPSEAFF
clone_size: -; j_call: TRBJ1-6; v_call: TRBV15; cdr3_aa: CATSRETGGPSPLHF
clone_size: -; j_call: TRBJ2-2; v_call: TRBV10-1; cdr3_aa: CASSEGLAETGELFF
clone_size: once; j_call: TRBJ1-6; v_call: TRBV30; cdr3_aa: CAWSVRSRQRGIGGSPLHF
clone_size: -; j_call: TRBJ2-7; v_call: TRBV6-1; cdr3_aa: CASSGTFYEQYF
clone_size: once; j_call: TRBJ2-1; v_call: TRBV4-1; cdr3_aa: CASSRPNLEGGEQFF
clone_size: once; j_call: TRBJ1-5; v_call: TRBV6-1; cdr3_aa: CASSEMTGWDQPQHF
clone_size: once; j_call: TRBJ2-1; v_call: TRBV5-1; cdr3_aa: CASSLGLYVDEQFF
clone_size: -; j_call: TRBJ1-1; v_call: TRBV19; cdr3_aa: CASSIQRSTGGRTEAFF
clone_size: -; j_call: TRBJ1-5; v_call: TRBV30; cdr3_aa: CAWGGTGEGQPQHF
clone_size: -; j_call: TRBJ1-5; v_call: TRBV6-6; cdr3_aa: CASGDPAGFQPQHF
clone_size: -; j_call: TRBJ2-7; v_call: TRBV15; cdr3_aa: CATSRDWNSGYSYEQYF
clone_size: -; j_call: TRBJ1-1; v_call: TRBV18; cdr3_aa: CASSPGDPGQKRTEAFF